A single sample gave rise to the 11 T cell receptor beta chains below, sequenced in a study of tumor-infiltrating lymphocytes in primary liver carcinoma. With around 490 ng total RNA as template and a constant-region primer, TCR beta cDNA was made. Construction of TCR beta libraries relied on three successive nested multiplex PCR rounds employing slightly modified ARM-PCR. The first two PCR rounds used TRBV1-TRBV30 primers with a Cbeta primer, roughly 10 cycles each. TCRdb analysed the multiplex PCR reads with MiXCR anew, one entry per CDR3 protein. The repertoire holds tens of thousands of distinct CDR3 sequences, with approximately 70% as singletons. Bulk tissue was left unsorted, and RNA and DNA were co-extracted from roughly 20-30 mg of it. Sequenced: liver tumor tissue from sampling region 2. As to subset: tumor region T2, inferior pole. These receptors all stem from a middle-aged man with primary liver carcinoma and hepatitis B virus infection.

The rearrangement joins TRBV6-2 or TRBV6-3 to TRBJ2-1; TRBD1 matches 12 bases. The CDR3 length is 15 residues. The trim removed 9 bases at V and 10 bases at J, leaving 13 bases unmatched. The germline V gene has CDR1 MNHEY and CDR2 SVGEGT. The CDR3 region is CASIEPGQGATEQFF. CDR3 bases: TGTGCCAGTATCGAACCGGGACAGGGGGCAACGGAGCAGTTCTTC.

As concerns this clonotype: A much larger clone lies a single base off, so this may be a read error. The V call is TRBV20-1, the J call TRBJ2-1; 7 bases match TRBD2. Per germline, CDR1 DFQATT and CDR2 SNEGSKA (reference sequence). V trimming: 0 bases; J trimming: 8 bases; junction bases outside the gene matches: 10. CDR3 length: 15 residues. CDR3 protein: CSARDPRGSGYEQFF. The CDR3 nucleotides read TGCAGTGCTAGAGATCCCCGCGGGAGCGGCTATGAGCAGTTCTTC.

The rearrangement joins TRBV29-1 to TRBJ1-2, with D perhaps TRBD1 (5 bases). The CDR3 has 12 residues. Germline CDR1 SQVTM, CDR2 ANQGSEA. DNA for the CDR3: TGCAGAGTAAGGACAAGGAGAGATCTCTACACCTTC. Amino acids: CRVRTRRDLYTF.

This clonotype occurred a few times. At one of its ends the junction is not consistent with the germline gene, which may arise from a read error. This sequence joins TRBV20-1 and TRBJ2-3; no clear D. There are 11 residues in the CDR3. Germline V gives CDR1 DFQATT, CDR2 SNEGSKA (reference sequence). This CDR3 is CGATLTDTQYF. The CDR3 bases are TGCGGTGCTACTCTTACAGATACGCAGTATTTT.

In its sample, this clonotype was seen a few times. The germline gene is not matched at one end of the junction; a read error may be the cause. V and J are TRBV6-6 and TRBJ1-1; possibly TRBD1 for D (5 bases). The CDR3 loop spans 13 amino acids. The germline V gene encodes CDR1 MNHNY and CDR2 SVGAGI (reference sequence). The CDR3 bases are TGCGCCAGCAACACGGGGGGGACTACTGAAGCTTTCTTT. This translates into CASNTGGTTEAFF.

Details on this clonotype: A read error is possible here, since a much larger clone lies one base away. V usage is TRBV7-2 and J usage is TRBJ1-2, with no clear D. CDR1 and CDR2 from the germline V gene are SGHTA and FQGNSA. The CDR3 has 14 amino acids. V was cut by 4 bases and J by 0 bases, with 9 bases left in between. This chain's CDR3 is CASSSPTSNYGYTF. The DNA for the CDR3 is TGTGCCAGCAGCTCCCCGACATCTAACTATGGCTACACCTTC.

To note about this clonotype: It is likely a read error, because the conserved phenylalanine at the end of the CDR3 is missing. J is TRBJ2-5 and V is TRBV14; 12 bases match TRBD2. This CDR3 region has 18 residues. The V gene's germline CDR1 is SGHDN and CDR2 FVKESK. The CDR3 protein is CASSLYKGLAGRGEAQYI. CDR3 coding DNA: TGTGCCAGCAGCCTATACAAAGGACTAGCGGGACGCGGAGAGGCCCAGTACATC.

As to this clonotype: At one end, the junction sequence differs from germline, possibly due to a read error. V gene TRBV5-6 combines with J gene TRBJ1-2, with D unclear. The CDR3 has 16 amino acids. Germline V gene sequence: CDR1 SGHDT, CDR2 YYEEEE. This CDR3 reads CASSLVVGPSNYGYAF. Here the CDR3 DNA reads TGTGCCAGCAGCTTGGTTGTTGGTCCTTCTAACTATGGCTATGCCTTC.

This clonotype was recorded many times. The chain recombines TRBV28 with TRBJ2-3, with 12 positions matching TRBD2. There are 16 residues in the CDR3. The J segment lost 3 bases and the V segment lost 7 bases, leaving 8 bases of the junction unmatched. Germline V lookup: CDR1 MDHEN, CDR2 SYDVKM. The CDR3 loop reads CASTHTSGRKTDTQYF. Here the CDR3 DNA reads TGTGCCAGCACCCACACTAGCGGGAGGAAAACAGATACGCAGTATTTT.

This clonotype was observed once. One junction end does not reproduce the germline sequence, and a read error may be involved. This chain links TRBV29-1 with TRBJ1-2, with D perhaps TRBD1 (6 bases). CDR3 length: 14 residues. Germline V gene data show CDR1 as SQVTM and CDR2 as ANQGSEA. CDR3 loop: CSVKFGQSIYGHAF. CDR3 coding DNA: TGCAGCGTCAAGTTTGGACAGTCGATCTATGGCCACGCATTC.

With regard to this clonotype: This may stem from a read error, because a much larger clone lies one nucleotide away. Lacking the conserved final phenylalanine or tryptophan, this CDR3 likely reflects a read error. The gene calls are TRBV30 and TRBJ2-3, with unresolved D. Germline V CDR1 and CDR2: GTSNPN, SVGIG (reference sequence). The CDR3 is 10 amino acids. V gave up 5 bases and J gave up 5 bases, with 5 bases separating them. In nucleotides, the CDR3 is TGTGCCTGGGAACTAGATACGCAGTATCTT. Translated: CAWELDTQYL.